One T cell receptor beta chain is described in this entry. Time point in this sample: pre-sensitization, week 0. This sample's treatment: therapeutic diphenylcyclopropenone sensitization with weekly scalp DPC. J lost 7 bases, V lost 7 bases, and 18 bases had no gene match. The germline V gene encodes CDR1 SQVTM and CDR2 ANQGSEA. The CDR3 spans 15 residues. TCRdb re-called the RACE reads with MiXCR, one entry per CDR3 protein. The sample has 99,000 or so distinct CDR3 sequences, approximately 11% seen once. The sample comes from a study of human T cells and chemical hapten exposure. The chain carries TRBV29-1 and TRBJ1-2; TRBD1 aligns across 7 bases. The TCR comes from a woman aged 60-70 years with alopecia areata. Some clones in this sample may be carry-over from other donors' samples. Source: whole blood, taken in connection with sensitization to the hapten diphenylcyclopropenone (DPC). The CDR3 sequence: CSAISDRPLSGGYTF. Written as DNA, the CDR3 is TGCAGCGCAATCTCGGACAGGCCGCTTTCCGGTGGCTACACCTTC.